Listed below are T cell receptor beta chains from one sample, sequenced in a study of blood T cell repertoires in COVID-19. Method: immunoSEQ multiplex PCR; TCRdb's copy keeps in-frame clones and lacks some. The data contain 350,000 to 550,000 clones, nearly 90% of them singletons. The sequencing sample was made of PBMCs or T cells enriched from blood (not recorded which). The receptor source for this set is a young woman with acute COVID-19. CDR3s include the opening cysteine and the closing phenylalanine or tryptophan. The D gene is left open where the match is weak. The listing skips clone size in some rows; elsewhere it reads once, few, many or a size class.

D,V,size,J,CDR3,DNA
.,TRBV10-1,.,TRBJ1-5,CASSGGGNQPQHF,TGCGCCAGCAGTGGGGGGGGCAATCAGCCCCAGCATTTT
TRBD1,TRBV5-1,.,TRBJ1-3,CASSLGGTGVQGNTIYF,TGCGCCAGCAGCTTGGGCGGTACAGGGGTCCAGGGGAACACCATATATTTT
.,TRBV15,.,TRBJ1-3,CATSRAQVSSGNTIYF,TGTGCCACCAGCAGAGCTCAGGTGAGCTCTGGAAACACCATATATTTT
TRBD1,TRBV4-1,once,TRBJ1-4,CASSPRQGIVEKLFF,TGCGCCAGCAGCCCACGACAGGGGATCGTTGAAAAACTGTTTTTT
TRBD2,TRBV2,.,TRBJ2-2,CASSDRRGGDAGELFF,TGTGCCAGCAGTGATAGGCGCGGGGGGGACGCCGGGGAGCTGTTTTTT
TRBD1,TRBV6-2/TRBV6-3,.,TRBJ1-6,CASSHKPLQGTKSYNSPLHF,TGTGCCAGCAGTCACAAGCCTCTACAGGGGACAAAATCCTATAATTCACCCCTCCACTTT
TRBD1,TRBV3-1/TRBV3-2,.,TRBJ2-2,CASSQEPTGMGNTGELFF,TGTGCCAGCAGCCAAGAGCCGACAGGGATGGGGAACACCGGGGAGCTGTTTTTT
TRBD2,TRBV30,.,TRBJ2-7,CAWSAKGLAGAYEQYF,TGTGCCTGGAGTGCCAAGGGACTAGCGGGAGCCTACGAGCAGTACTTC
.,TRBV2,once,TRBJ2-7,CASSDPGIPSYEQYF,TGTGCCAGCAGTGATCCAGGGATTCCGTCCTACGAGCAGTACTTC
.,TRBV9,.,TRBJ1-1,CASSVDGGYTEAFF,TGTGCCAGCAGCGTAGATGGGGGCTACACTGAAGCTTTCTTT
TRBD2,TRBV7-2,few,TRBJ2-7,CASSLSAGGPQQYF,TGTGCCAGCAGCTTGTCCGCGGGAGGGCCTCAGCAGTACTTC
TRBD2,TRBV5-4,.,TRBJ2-7,CASSHATSGTSTYEQYF,TGTGCCAGCAGCCACGCGACTAGCGGGACGTCAACCTACGAGCAGTACTTC
TRBD2,TRBV7-2,.,TRBJ2-1,CASSGTSGTYNEQFF,TGTGCCAGCAGCGGGACTAGCGGAACCTACAATGAGCAGTTCTTC
TRBD1,TRBV7-2,.,TRBJ1-2,CASSLVTTGTAAGYTF,TGTGCCAGCAGCTTAGTCACCACCGGGACAGCCGCCGGCTACACCTTC
TRBD1,TRBV30,.,TRBJ1-4,CAWTRQGNEKLFF,TGTGCCTGGACTAGACAGGGGAACGAAAAACTGTTTTTT
.,TRBV30,once,TRBJ2-1,CASRVRNEQFF,TGTGCCTCCAGGGTGCGAAATGAGCAGTTCTTC
.,TRBV30,.,TRBJ2-3,CAWSPDREDTQYF,TGTGCCTGGAGCCCCGACAGAGAAGATACGCAGTATTTT
.,TRBV7-8,.,TRBJ1-5,CASSEKGGNQPQHF,TGTGCCAGCAGCGAGAAAGGGGGAAATCAGCCCCAGCATTTT
.,TRBV10-3,.,TRBJ2-7,CAISEWTSYEQYF,TGTGCCATCAGTGAGTGGACATCCTACGAGCAGTACTTC
TRBD1,TRBV28,.,TRBJ1-2,CASLPGTGVNYGYTF,TGTGCCAGCCTCCCCGGGACAGGGGTGAACTATGGCTACACCTTC
.,TRBV10-3,.,TRBJ2-4,CAIRAGSGNIQYF,TGTGCCATCAGGGCGGGGAGTGGAAACATTCAGTACTTC
TRBD1,TRBV19,.,TRBJ2-7,CASSTSSTGIYEQYF,TGTGCCAGTAGTACATCTTCGACAGGGATCTACGAGCAGTACTTC
.,TRBV6-4,.,TRBJ2-7,CASLTESSYEQYF,TGTGCCAGCCTGACGGAGAGCTCCTACGAGCAGTACTTC
.,TRBV12-3/TRBV12-4,.,TRBJ1-2,CASSFGGYGYTF,TGTGCCAGCAGTTTCGGCGGCTATGGCTACACCTTC
.,TRBV4-1,few,TRBJ1-5,CASSQEGTRQPQHF,TGCGCCAGCAGCCAAGAAGGTACGAGGCAGCCCCAGCATTTT
TRBD1,TRBV11-3,few,TRBJ1-2,CASSLDDRECTF,TGTGCCAGCAGCTTAGACGACAGGGAGTGCACCTTC
.,TRBV2,.,TRBJ1-6,CASSEFEGTHSPLHF,TGTGCCAGCAGTGAATTCGAGGGAACGCATTCACCCCTCCACTTT
TRBD2,TRBV19,.,TRBJ2-5,CASSRLAGGQETQYF,TGTGCCAGCTCGCGACTAGCGGGAGGGCAAGAGACCCAGTACTTC
TRBD1,TRBV6-5,.,TRBJ2-7,CASMSGQGYIYEQYF,TGTGCCAGCATGAGCGGACAGGGCTACATCTACGAGCAGTACTTC
.,TRBV4-3,.,TRBJ2-3,CASSDRDKDTQYF,TGCGCCAGCAGCGACCGGGACAAAGATACGCAGTATTTT
.,TRBV28,.,TRBJ1-1,CASTDGAFAEAFF,TGTGCCAGCACCGATGGGGCCTTTGCTGAAGCTTTCTTT
TRBD2,TRBV25-1,.,TRBJ2-3,CASAKPSGGADTQYF,TGTGCCAGCGCAAAGCCTAGCGGGGGGGCAGATACGCAGTATTTT
.,TRBV4-3,.,TRBJ2-2,CASSPRADTGELFF,TGCGCCAGCAGCCCCAGGGCGGACACCGGGGAGCTGTTTTTT
.,TRBV9,.,TRBJ1-3,CASRLDAASGNTIYF,TGTGCCAGCAGGCTAGACGCAGCCTCTGGAAACACCATATATTTT
TRBD1,TRBV5-8,.,TRBJ1-4,CASSLEQTGWEKLFF,TGTGCCAGCAGCTTGGAACAGACAGGGTGGGAAAAACTGTTTTTT
TRBD1,TRBV29-1,.,TRBJ1-1,CSVGTGNTEAFF,TGCAGCGTGGGGACAGGGAACACTGAAGCTTTCTTT
TRBD1,TRBV11-2,.,TRBJ1-4,CASSGTGGAFNEKLFF,TGTGCCAGCAGCGGGACAGGGGGCGCTTTTAATGAAAAACTGTTTTTT
.,TRBV2,.,TRBJ2-5,CASSVNQETQYF,TGTGCCAGCAGTGTAAACCAAGAGACCCAGTACTTC
.,TRBV28,.,TRBJ1-1,CASTRQYTEAFF,TGTGCCAGCACCAGACAGTACACTGAAGCTTTCTTT
TRBD2,TRBV29-1,.,TRBJ2-1,CSVLGLAGNEQFF,TGCAGCGTTCTAGGACTAGCGGGAAATGAGCAGTTCTTC
.,TRBV7-3,few,TRBJ1-2,CASSLPGGGYTF,TGTGCCAGCAGCTTACCCGGCGGTGGCTACACCTTC
TRBD1,TRBV4-3,.,TRBJ1-5,CASSQEQGDRVQPQHF,TGCGCCAGCAGCCAAGAACAAGGGGACAGGGTTCAGCCCCAGCATTTT
.,TRBV7-2,.,TRBJ1-1,CASSYEGYTEAFF,TGTGCCAGCAGCTATGAGGGTTACACTGAAGCTTTCTTT
TRBD1,TRBV11-3,.,TRBJ2-1,CASSLDYLDRVGNNEQFF,TGTGCCAGCAGCTTAGACTACTTGGACAGGGTCGGGAACAATGAGCAGTTCTTC
.,TRBV4-3,once,TRBJ1-2,CASSQDRGGGYGYTF,TGCGCCAGCAGCCAAGATCGGGGGGGAGGCTATGGCTACACCTTC
.,TRBV7-2,.,TRBJ1-5,CASSLERGNQPQHF,TGTGCCAGCAGCTTAGAACGCGGCAATCAGCCCCAGCATTTT
TRBD1,TRBV28,.,TRBJ2-7,CASTRTGVYHEQYF,TGTGCCAGCACCCGGACAGGGGTCTACCACGAGCAGTACTTC
.,TRBV5-4,.,TRBJ2-3,CASSVFLADTQYF,TGTGCCAGCAGCGTTTTTCTAGCGGATACGCAGTATTTT
.,TRBV28,.,TRBJ2-7,CASSLLLGQAYEQYF,TGTGCCAGCAGTTTACTGCTTGGACAAGCCTACGAGCAGTACTTC
TRBD2,TRBV7-9,.,TRBJ2-7,CASSSTTSGFYEQYF,TGTGCCAGCAGCTCGACGACTAGCGGATTCTACGAGCAGTACTTC
TRBD1,TRBV2,.,TRBJ2-1,CASSESPQGALTGQFF,TGTGCCAGCAGTGAATCCCCACAGGGGGCGCTTACTGGGCAGTTCTTC
TRBD1,TRBV6-5,.,TRBJ2-7,CASTSVAGGNYEQYF,TGTGCCAGCACCTCGGTTGCAGGGGGCAATTACGAGCAGTACTTC
TRBD2,TRBV27,.,TRBJ2-3,CASSLAGGLSDTQYF,TGTGCCAGCAGTTTGGCGGGAGGTTTATCAGATACGCAGTATTTT
TRBD2,TRBV29-1,.,TRBJ2-3,CSVDREGTDTQYF,TGCAGCGTTGACCGGGAGGGCACAGATACGCAGTATTTT
.,TRBV19,.,TRBJ2-5,CASQNQETQYF,TGTGCCAGCCAGAATCAAGAGACCCAGTACTTC